This entry describes one T cell receptor (beta chain). This specimen comes from a study of cytotoxic CD8 clonotypes in ibrutinib-treated CLL. Method: immunoSEQ multiplex PCR; TCRdb's copy keeps in-frame clones and lacks some. The top ten hold 6.5% to 8% of the sample, which has about 140,000 clones, 80% seen once. CDR1 is WSHSY, CDR2 SAAADI, per germline. The J segment lost 4 bases and the V segment lost 2 bases, leaving 4 bases of the junction unmatched. The CDR3 is made up of 15 amino acids. The source of this sequence is a human donor with chronic lymphocytic leukemia. Source: PBMCs, taken after 36 months of ibrutinib treatment. This chain uses TRBV10-2 with TRBJ2-5, with 10 bases fitting TRBD2. The CDR3 loop is CASSEISGGPETQYF. The CDR3 nucleotides read TGCGCCAGCAGTGAGATTAGCGGGGGGCCAGAGACCCAGTACTTC.